This TCR beta chain stems from a study of cytomegalovirus exposure and HLA in healthy donors. Primers: 60 Vbeta forward and 13 Jbeta reverse. This table comes from immunoSEQ multiplex PCR, and its TCRdb copy is limited to in-frame clones, with some not included. This sample carries roughly 77,000 clones, about 68% of them seen once, and the ten largest clones take 6.5% to 7.5%. V lost 0 bases to trimming and J lost 7 bases, with 8 bases between them. CDR1 is SGHDT, CDR2 YYEEEE, per germline. The CDR3 totals 13 residues. All the people who gave samples were healthy bone marrow donors. The TCR originated in a woman in her fifties or sixties in good health and CMV-seropositive. The sample taken for sequencing was PBMCs. The chain is built from TRBV5-6 and TRBJ1-5; D gene uncertain. The CDR3 sequence is CASSLAGGQPQHF. In DNA, the CDR3 is TGTGCCAGCAGCTTGGCGGGTGGACAGCCCCAGCATTTT.